A selection of T cell receptor beta chains follows, all from one sample in a study of T cells after yellow fever vaccination. One entry per CDR3 protein results from TCRdb running MiXCR on the 5' RACE reads. The table lists 300,000 or so distinct CDR3 sequences, roughly 8.6% of them singletons. Sequenced material: PBMCs, taken more than 35 days after the first yellow fever vaccination. All receptors derive from a man aged 18 to 30 who received the YFV17D yellow fever vaccine. Both conserved end residues are part of each CDR3. D genes are given only for firm matches. Clone sizes are given selectively: once, few, many, or a class where the clone is expanded.

j_gene | v_gene | d_gene | abundance | CDR3nt | CDR3aa
TRBJ2-1 | TRBV18 | TRBD2 | . | TGTGCCAGCTCACCACGCGGGGGGGCCTCGAATGAGCAGTTCTTC | CASSPRGGASNEQFF
TRBJ2-3 | TRBV20-1 | . | few | TGCAGTGCTGGGAGCAATGTCGTAGGGGCCCACAAACCCAACCACAGCACAGATACGCAGTATTTT | CSAGSNVVGAHKPNHSTDTQYF
TRBJ2-7 | TRBV29-1 | . | many | TGCAGCGTTAAAGGACTGGCGATCATCAACGAGCAGTACTTC | CSVKGLAIINEQYF
TRBJ1-2 | TRBV18 | TRBD1 | . | TGTGCCAGCTCATCGGACAGGGACGGTGGCTACACCTTC | CASSSDRDGGYTF
TRBJ2-1 | TRBV25-1 | . | . | TGTGCCAGCAGTGAATATACCCCCAACCCCTCCTACAATGAGCAGTTCTTC | CASSEYTPNPSYNEQFF
TRBJ2-1 | TRBV3-1 | . | . | TGTGCCAGCAGCCTCAGTGAGGCCTACAATGAGCAGTTCTTC | CASSLSEAYNEQFF
TRBJ1-4 | TRBV5-4 | TRBD1 | . | TGTGCCAGCAGCAAACAGGGGGCGGTTGAAAAACTGTTTTTT | CASSKQGAVEKLFF
TRBJ2-3 | TRBV3-1 | TRBD1 | . | TGTGCCAGCAGTTTTAAGAGGGACAGAACAGATACGCAGTATTTT | CASSFKRDRTDTQYF
TRBJ2-1 | TRBV12-3/TRBV12-4 | . | . | TGTGCCAGCAGTTTCAGCCACAATGAGCAGTTCTTC | CASSFSHNEQFF
TRBJ1-3 | TRBV6-5 | . | many | TGTGCCAGCAGTTACCCAGGGGTTCGCGGAAACACCATATATTTT | CASSYPGVRGNTIYF
TRBJ2-5 | TRBV4-2 | . | . | TGTGCCAGCAGCCAAGAGGACTACCACCAAGAGACCCAGTACTTC | CASSQEDYHQETQYF
TRBJ1-1 | TRBV12-3/TRBV12-4 | . | many | TGTGCCAGCTATAAGCCTCACAGCCCTGAAGCTTTCTTT | CASYKPHSPEAFF
TRBJ1-2 | TRBV10-3 | . | few | TGTGCCATCCAAGAGGGTTCATACGGCTACACCTTC | CAIQEGSYGYTF
TRBJ2-1 | TRBV5-1 | TRBD1 | few | TGCGCCAGCAGCGAGACAGGGTCCGTCAATGAGCAGTTCTTC | CASSETGSVNEQFF
TRBJ1-5 | TRBV27 | . | few | TGTGCCAGCAGTTTATCTACGGATGGTCAGCCCCAGCATTTT | CASSLSTDGQPQHF
TRBJ2-1 | TRBV12-3/TRBV12-4 | . | . | TGTGCCAGCAGTCAACAGGGAGCCCGCCTATGGGAGCAGTTCTTC | CASSQQGARLWEQFF
TRBJ2-7 | TRBV25-1 | TRBD1 | few | TGTGCCAGCAGTGAACCAAGGACAGGGGGCGTCGAGCAGTACTTC | CASSEPRTGGVEQYF
TRBJ1-1 | TRBV6-1 | . | few | TGTGCCAGCACCTTACGAGGAGAAAACACTGAAGCTTTCTTT | CASTLRGENTEAFF
TRBJ2-4 | TRBV14 | . | few | TGTGCCAGCAGCCCGACAGTGTTCTGCTTC | CASSPTVFCF
TRBJ2-1 | TRBV7-2 | TRBD2 | . | TGTGCCAGCAGAGCAGCCAATCTAGCGGGGGTGAATGAGCAGTTCTTC | CASRAANLAGVNEQFF
TRBJ2-5 | TRBV7-2 | . | few | TGTGCCAGCAGCCGTTTATTTGGGGAGACCCAGTACTTC | CASSRLFGETQYF
TRBJ1-1 | TRBV18 | TRBD1 | few | TGTGCCAGCTCACCACGGACAGGGGCGGTCACTGAAGCTTTCTTT | CASSPRTGAVTEAFF
TRBJ2-1 | TRBV15 | TRBD2 | . | TGTGCCACCAGCAGAGGGGGGGGGTACAATGAGCAGTTCTTC | CATSRGGGYNEQFF
TRBJ2-2 | TRBV27 | . | . | TGTGCCAGCGGCGATGGTGGCACCGGGGAGCTGTTTTTT | CASGDGGTGELFF
TRBJ1-1 | TRBV27 | . | many | TGTGCCAGCAGTTTAGCAGGGCTGAACACTGAAGCTTTCTTT | CASSLAGLNTEAFF
TRBJ2-1 | TRBV20-1 | . | . | TGCAGTGCTAGGGGCGAGTACAATGAGCAGTTCTTC | CSARGEYNEQFF
TRBJ2-7 | TRBV9 | TRBD2 | . | TGTGCCAGCAGCTCCGGGTGGGGGGGAAACGAGCAGTACTTC | CASSSGWGGNEQYF
TRBJ2-2 | TRBV10-2 | . | . | TGCGCCAGCAGTGTACAGGGTGTCGGGGAGCTGTTTTTT | CASSVQGVGELFF
TRBJ2-2 | TRBV25-1 | . | many | TGTGCCAGCATGGGGGCCTTCGGGGAGCTGTTTTTT | CASMGAFGELFF
TRBJ2-1 | TRBV10-2 | . | . | TGCGCCAGCAAGTCGGGGCCAGCGGCCCTTAATGAGCAGTTCTTC | CASKSGPAALNEQFF
TRBJ1-1 | TRBV12-3/TRBV12-4 | . | few | TGTGCCAGCAGTTGGGTAATAATGAACACTGAAGCTTTCTTT | CASSWVIMNTEAFF
TRBJ1-1 | TRBV4-1 | TRBD1 | few | TGCGCCAGCAGCCCGACAGGGGCAGTCACTGAAGCTTTCTTT | CASSPTGAVTEAFF
TRBJ1-2 | TRBV6-5 | TRBD1 | . | TGTGCCAGCAGTTGGGACAGGGCCAACTATGGCTACACCTTC | CASSWDRANYGYTF
TRBJ2-3 | TRBV29-1 | . | . | TGCAGCGTTGAGGTTCGACAAGATGGCCCAGATACGCAGTATTTT | CSVEVRQDGPDTQYF
TRBJ2-1 | TRBV24-1 | . | . | TGTGCCACCAGTGACCCCGGGACAGAGCAGTTCTTC | CATSDPGTEQFF
TRBJ2-1 | TRBV5-6 | . | . | TGTGCCAGCAGCTTGCCCTCTAACAATGAGCAGTTCTTC | CASSLPSNNEQFF
TRBJ2-3 | TRBV5-1 | . | . | TGCGCCAGCAGCTTAGAAGAAGGGAGGGATACGCAGTATTTT | CASSLEEGRDTQYF
TRBJ2-5 | TRBV5-1 | . | . | TGCGCCAGCAGCTTGGAAGGGTATCGCGAGACCCAGTACTTC | CASSLEGYRETQYF
TRBJ1-2 | TRBV5-1 | . | few | TGCGCCAGCAGCGTATTCTCCGGGAGCAGTACCTTAAACTATGGCTACACCTTC | CASSVFSGSSTLNYGYTF
TRBJ2-3 | TRBV6-1 | . | few | TGTGCCAGTTCCAACTCTTTGGGATTAGATACGCAGTATTTT | CASSNSLGLDTQYF
TRBJ2-3 | TRBV2 | . | . | TGTGCCAGCAGTGAAGCAATAGCTGGATCAGATACGCAGTATTTT | CASSEAIAGSDTQYF
TRBJ2-7 | TRBV7-9 | TRBD2 | few | TGTGCCAGCAGCTTAGCTATAGGGACTAGCGGGACCTACGAGCAGTACTTC | CASSLAIGTSGTYEQYF
TRBJ1-3 | TRBV4-1 | . | . | TGCGCCAGCAGCGATAGGTCCCTGGGGGACACCATATATTTT | CASSDRSLGDTIYF
TRBJ2-3 | TRBV9 | . | few | TGTGCCAGCAGCGTAGAGGGTCAGAGGTCCACAGATACGCAGTATTTT | CASSVEGQRSTDTQYF
TRBJ2-5 | TRBV19 | TRBD1 | few | TGTGCCAGTAGTGATCGACAGGGGGCTTCGGGGACCCAGTACTTC | CASSDRQGASGTQYF
TRBJ2-5 | TRBV10-3 | TRBD1 | few | TGTGCCATCAGTGAGAGGGGCCCAGGACAGGGTCGAGAGACCCAGTACTTC | CAISERGPGQGRETQYF
TRBJ1-1 | TRBV6-5 | . | . | TGTGCCAGCAGTTATTTGATGGAAGCTTTCTTT | CASSYLMEAFF
TRBJ2-3 | TRBV4-3 | . | few | TGCGCCAGCAGCCAAAACGACTTCGGGAGCACAGATACGCAGTATTTT | CASSQNDFGSTDTQYF
TRBJ2-5 | TRBV7-6 | . | . | TGTGCCAGCAGCGTGATGTTAGGGGATGTGGAGACCCAGTACTTC | CASSVMLGDVETQYF
TRBJ2-7 | TRBV12-3/TRBV12-4 | . | . | TGTGCCAGCAGTTCGAGTGAGGTAGTTGACGAGCAGTACTTC | CASSSSEVVDEQYF
TRBJ2-1 | TRBV24-1 | TRBD1 | few | TGTGCCACCAGTGCCCGACAGGGGAGTGAGCAGTTCTTC | CATSARQGSEQFF
TRBJ2-3 | TRBV24-1 | TRBD1 | many | TGTGCCACCAGTGACCCTAGGGACAGGGGGGGAGATACGCAGTATTTT | CATSDPRDRGGDTQYF
TRBJ1-1 | TRBV7-9 | . | few | TGTGCCAGCAGCTTTGGGACCGCCCCAAGTGAAGCTTTCTTT | CASSFGTAPSEAFF
TRBJ1-2 | TRBV6-2/TRBV6-3 | . | few | TGTGCCAGCAGTTGGTCAGGACGACGTGGCTACACCTTC | CASSWSGRRGYTF
TRBJ2-3 | TRBV7-9 | . | . | TGTGCCAGCAGCCGAACAGGGCCCGTAATAGATACGCAGTATTTT | CASSRTGPVIDTQYF
TRBJ1-3 | TRBV12-3/TRBV12-4 | TRBD1 | . | TGTGCCAGCAGTTTAGTGGACAGGGTTGCTGGAAACACCATATATTTT | CASSLVDRVAGNTIYF
TRBJ2-1 | TRBV29-1 | TRBD2 | . | TGCAGCGTCCCAGACCCTCTAGCGGGGGGGCGGTTCTTC | CSVPDPLAGGRFF
TRBJ2-2 | TRBV4-1 | . | . | TGCGCCAGCAGCCAGATCACCGGGGAGCTGTTTTTT | CASSQITGELFF
TRBJ2-2 | TRBV2 | . | many | TGTGCCAGCAGTGCAAGAGGAAATCGAGGATCCGGGGAGCTGTTTTTT | CASSARGNRGSGELFF